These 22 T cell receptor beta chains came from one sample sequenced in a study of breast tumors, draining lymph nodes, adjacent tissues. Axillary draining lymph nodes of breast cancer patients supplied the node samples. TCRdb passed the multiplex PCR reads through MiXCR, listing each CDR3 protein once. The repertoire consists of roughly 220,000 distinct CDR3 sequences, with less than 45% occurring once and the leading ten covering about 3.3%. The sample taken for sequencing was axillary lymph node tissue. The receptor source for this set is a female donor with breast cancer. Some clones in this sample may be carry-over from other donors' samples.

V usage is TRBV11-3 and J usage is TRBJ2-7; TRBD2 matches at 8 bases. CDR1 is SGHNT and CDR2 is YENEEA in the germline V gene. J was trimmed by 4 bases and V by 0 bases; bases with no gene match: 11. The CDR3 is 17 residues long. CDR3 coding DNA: TGTGCCAGCAGCTTAGAGTCCGCCGGGAGGGCCTCTTACGAGCAGTACTTC. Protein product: CASSLESAGRASYEQYF.

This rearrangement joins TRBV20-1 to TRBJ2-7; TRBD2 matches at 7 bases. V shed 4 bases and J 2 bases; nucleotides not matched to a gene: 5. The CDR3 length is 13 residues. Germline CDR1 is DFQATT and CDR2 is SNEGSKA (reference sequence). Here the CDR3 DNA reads TGCAGTGCTATTGGGGGGGTTCCCTACGAGCAGTACTTC. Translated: CSAIGGVPYEQYF.

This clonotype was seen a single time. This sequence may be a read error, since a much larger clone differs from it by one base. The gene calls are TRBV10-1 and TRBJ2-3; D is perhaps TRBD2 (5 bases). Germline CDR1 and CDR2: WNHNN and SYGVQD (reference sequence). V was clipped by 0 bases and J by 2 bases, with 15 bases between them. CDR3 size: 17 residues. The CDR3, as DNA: TGCGCCAGCAGTGAGTCGAAGGGCCCAGCGGACACAGATACGCAGTATTTT. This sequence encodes CASSESKGPADTDTQYF.

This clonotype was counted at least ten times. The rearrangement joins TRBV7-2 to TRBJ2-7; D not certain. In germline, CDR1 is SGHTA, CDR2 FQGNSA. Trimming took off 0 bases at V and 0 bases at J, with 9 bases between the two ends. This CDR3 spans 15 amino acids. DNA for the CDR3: TGTGCCAGCAGCTTAGCGAGGATCCCCTCCTACGAGCAGTACTTC. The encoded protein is CASSLARIPSYEQYF.

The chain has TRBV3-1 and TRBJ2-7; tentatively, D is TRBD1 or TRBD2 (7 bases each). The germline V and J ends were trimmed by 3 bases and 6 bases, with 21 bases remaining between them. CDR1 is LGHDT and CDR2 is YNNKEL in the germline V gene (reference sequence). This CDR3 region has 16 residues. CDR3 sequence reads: CASSHRNRGERGEQYF. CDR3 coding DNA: TGTGCCAGCAGCCACAGAAACAGGGGAGAGCGGGGCGAGCAGTACTTC.

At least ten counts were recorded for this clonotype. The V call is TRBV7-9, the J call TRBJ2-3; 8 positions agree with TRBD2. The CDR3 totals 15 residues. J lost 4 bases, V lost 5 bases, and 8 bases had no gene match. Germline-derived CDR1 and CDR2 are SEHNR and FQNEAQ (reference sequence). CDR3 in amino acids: CASSHREGQADTQYF. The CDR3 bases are TGTGCCAGCAGCCATCGGGAGGGCCAGGCAGATACGCAGTATTTT. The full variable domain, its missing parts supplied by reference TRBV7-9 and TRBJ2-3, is DTGVSQNPRHKITKRGQNVTFRCDPISEHNRLYWYRQTLGQGPEFLTYFQNEAQLEKSRLLSDRFSAERPKGSFSTLEIQRTEQGDSAMYLCASSHREGQADTQYFGPGTRLTVL.

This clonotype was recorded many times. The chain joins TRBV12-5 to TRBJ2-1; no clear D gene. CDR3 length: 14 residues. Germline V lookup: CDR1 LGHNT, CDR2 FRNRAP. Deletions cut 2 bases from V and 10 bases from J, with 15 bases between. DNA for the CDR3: TGTGCTAGTGGTTTGACCCAAAGTAGACGGGAGCAGTTCTTC. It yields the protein CASGLTQSRREQFF.

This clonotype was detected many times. The CDR3 region is CSASPAGTGYEQYF. CDR3 DNA: TGCAGTGCTAGCCCCGCCGGGACAGGCTACGAGCAGTACTTC. This chain connects TRBV20-1 to TRBJ2-7; 8 bases match TRBD1. Germline CDR1 is DFQATT and CDR2 is SNEGSKA (reference sequence). The CDR3 covers 14 residues. The junction had 7 bases not matched to a gene; V was cut back by 3 bases and J by 3 bases.

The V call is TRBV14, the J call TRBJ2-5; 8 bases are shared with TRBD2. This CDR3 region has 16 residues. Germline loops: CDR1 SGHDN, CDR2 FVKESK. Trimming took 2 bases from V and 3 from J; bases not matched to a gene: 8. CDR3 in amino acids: CASSQWSGSSKETQYF. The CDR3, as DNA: TGTGCCAGCAGCCAATGGAGCGGGAGCTCAAAAGAGACCCAGTACTTC.

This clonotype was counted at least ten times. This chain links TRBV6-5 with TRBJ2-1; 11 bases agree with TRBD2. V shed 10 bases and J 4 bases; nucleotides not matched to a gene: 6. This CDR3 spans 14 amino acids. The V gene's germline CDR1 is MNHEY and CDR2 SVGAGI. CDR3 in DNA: TGTGCCACTACCGGGACTAGCGGATACAATGAGCAGTTCTTC. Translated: CATTGTSGYNEQFF.

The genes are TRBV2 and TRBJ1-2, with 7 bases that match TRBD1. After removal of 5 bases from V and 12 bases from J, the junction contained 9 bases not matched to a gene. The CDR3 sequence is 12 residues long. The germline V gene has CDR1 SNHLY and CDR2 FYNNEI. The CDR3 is CASSRQGPGDTF. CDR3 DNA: TGTGCCAGCAGTCGACAGGGACCGGGCGACACCTTC.

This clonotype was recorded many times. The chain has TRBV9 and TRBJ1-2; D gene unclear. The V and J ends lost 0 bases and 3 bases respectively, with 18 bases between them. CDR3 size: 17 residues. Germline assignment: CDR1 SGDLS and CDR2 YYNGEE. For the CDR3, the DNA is TGTGCCAGCAGCGTAGGGGGTGGGAGGGAGAGAGACTATGGCTACACCTTC. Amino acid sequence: CASSVGGGRERDYGYTF.

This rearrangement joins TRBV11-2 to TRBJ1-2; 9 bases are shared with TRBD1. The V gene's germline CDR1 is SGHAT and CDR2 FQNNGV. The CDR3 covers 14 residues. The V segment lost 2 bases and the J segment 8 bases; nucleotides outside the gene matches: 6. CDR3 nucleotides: TGTGCCAGCAGCTTAAATACAGGGGGCGGGGGCTACACCTTC. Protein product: CASSLNTGGGGYTF.

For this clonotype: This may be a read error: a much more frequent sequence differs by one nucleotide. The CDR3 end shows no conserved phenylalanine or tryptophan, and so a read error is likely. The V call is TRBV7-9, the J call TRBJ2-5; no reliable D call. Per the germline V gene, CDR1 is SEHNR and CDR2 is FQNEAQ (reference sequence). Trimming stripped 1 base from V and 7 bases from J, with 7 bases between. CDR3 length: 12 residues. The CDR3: CASSLDLGTQYC. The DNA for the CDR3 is TGTGCCAGCAGCTTAGATCTTGGGACCCAGTACTGC.

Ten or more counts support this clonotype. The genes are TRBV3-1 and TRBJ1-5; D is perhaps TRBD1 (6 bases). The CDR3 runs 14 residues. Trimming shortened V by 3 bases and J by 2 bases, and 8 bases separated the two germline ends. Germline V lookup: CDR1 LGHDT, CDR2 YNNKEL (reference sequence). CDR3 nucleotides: TGTGCCAGCAGCCAGAACAGGGGCAATCAGCCCCAGCATTTT. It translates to CASSQNRGNQPQHF.

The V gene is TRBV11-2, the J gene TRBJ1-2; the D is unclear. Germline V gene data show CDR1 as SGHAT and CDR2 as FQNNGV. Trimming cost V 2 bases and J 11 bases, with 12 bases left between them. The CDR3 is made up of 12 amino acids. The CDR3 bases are TGTGCCAGCAGCTTATTCCTAGCGGGGTACACCTTC. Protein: CASSLFLAGYTF.

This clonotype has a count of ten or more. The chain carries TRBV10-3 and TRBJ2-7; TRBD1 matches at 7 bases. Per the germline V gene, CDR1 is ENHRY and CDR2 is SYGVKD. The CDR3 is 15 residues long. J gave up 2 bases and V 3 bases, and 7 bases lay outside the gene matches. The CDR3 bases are TGTGCCATCAGTGACCCCAGGGGGTCAACCTACGAGCAGTACTTC. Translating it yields CAISDPRGSTYEQYF.

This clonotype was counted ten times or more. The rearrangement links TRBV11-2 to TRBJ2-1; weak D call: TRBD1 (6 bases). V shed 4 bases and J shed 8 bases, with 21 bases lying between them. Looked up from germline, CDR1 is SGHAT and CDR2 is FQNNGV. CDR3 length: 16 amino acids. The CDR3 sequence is CASSSLTGQYRHEQFF. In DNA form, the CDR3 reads TGTGCCAGCAGCTCATTGACAGGACAGTACCGACATGAGCAGTTCTTC.

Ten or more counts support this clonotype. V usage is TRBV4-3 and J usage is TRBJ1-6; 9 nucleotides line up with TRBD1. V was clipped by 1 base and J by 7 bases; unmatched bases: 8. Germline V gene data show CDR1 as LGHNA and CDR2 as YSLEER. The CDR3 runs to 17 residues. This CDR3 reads CASSQVWGQGRNSPLHF. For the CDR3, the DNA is TGCGCCAGCAGCCAAGTATGGGGACAGGGCAGAAATTCACCCCTCCACTTT.

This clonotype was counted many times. CDR3 bases: TGTGCCAGCGGAGGCGGGCAGACCTATGGCTACACCTTC. Protein sequence: CASGGGQTYGYTF. The chain employs TRBV6-6 and TRBJ1-2; D not resolved. Between the trimmed V and J ends, which lost 8 bases and 4 bases, there was a span of 14 bases. Per germline, CDR1 MNHNY and CDR2 SVGAGI (reference sequence). This CDR3 has 13 amino acids.

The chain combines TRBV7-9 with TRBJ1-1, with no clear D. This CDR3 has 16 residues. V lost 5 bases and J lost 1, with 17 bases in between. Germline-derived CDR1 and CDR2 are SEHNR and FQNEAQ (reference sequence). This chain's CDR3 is CASSPPWGSGNTEAFF. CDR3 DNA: TGTGCCAGCAGCCCACCCTGGGGAAGCGGGAACACTGAAGCTTTCTTT.

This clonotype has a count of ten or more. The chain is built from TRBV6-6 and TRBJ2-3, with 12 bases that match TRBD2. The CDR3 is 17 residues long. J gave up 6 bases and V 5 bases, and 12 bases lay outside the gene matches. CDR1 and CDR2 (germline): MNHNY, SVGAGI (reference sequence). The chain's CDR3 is CASSKTGTSGPRDTQYF. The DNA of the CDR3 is TGTGCCAGCAGTAAGACCGGGACTAGCGGGCCTCGGGATACGCAGTATTTT.